These 3 T cell receptor beta chains were sequenced from one sample in a study of cytomegalovirus exposure and HLA in healthy donors. The PCR used 60 Vbeta and 13 Jbeta primers. The method was immunoSEQ multiplex PCR; TCRdb's version includes in-frame clones alone and lacks a portion of them. The sample contains 120,000 to 150,000 clones, 66% of which appear only once. Sequences were obtained from PBMCs. The receptor source for this set is a woman in her sixties or seventies in good health and CMV-seronegative.

In this sample, this clone turned up a few times. This sequence joins TRBV7-2 and TRBJ2-2, with TRBD2 matching 7 bases. Germline CDR1 is SGHTA and CDR2 is FQGNSA. CDR3 length: 14 amino acids. Losses at the gene ends were 5 bases for V and 5 bases for J; bases not matched to a gene: 5. Here the CDR3 reads CASSAGVGTGELFF. The CDR3 coding sequence is TGTGCCAGCAGCGCGGGAGTAGGGACCGGGGAGCTGTTTTTT.

This sequence joins TRBV7-9 and TRBJ1-1, with D possibly being TRBD1 (5 bases). The germline gives CDR1 SEHNR, CDR2 FQNEAQ (reference sequence). The V end was cut by 4 bases, the J end by 0 bases, with 12 bases between. The CDR3 loop spans 15 amino acids. As DNA, the CDR3 is TGTGCCAGCAGCTGGAAGGGACTCCTGAACACTGAAGCTTTCTTT. Protein sequence: CASSWKGLLNTEAFF.

The chain is built from TRBV4-3 and TRBJ1-6; 10 bases line up with TRBD1. V lost 3 bases, J lost 5 bases, and 4 bases stayed unmatched. CDR3 size: 16 residues. CDR1 LGHNA and CDR2 YSLEER come from the germline V gene. CDR3 nucleotides: TGCGCCAGCAGCCACCGACAGGGGGCCAATAATTCACCCCTCCACTTT. Translated: CASSHRQGANNSPLHF.